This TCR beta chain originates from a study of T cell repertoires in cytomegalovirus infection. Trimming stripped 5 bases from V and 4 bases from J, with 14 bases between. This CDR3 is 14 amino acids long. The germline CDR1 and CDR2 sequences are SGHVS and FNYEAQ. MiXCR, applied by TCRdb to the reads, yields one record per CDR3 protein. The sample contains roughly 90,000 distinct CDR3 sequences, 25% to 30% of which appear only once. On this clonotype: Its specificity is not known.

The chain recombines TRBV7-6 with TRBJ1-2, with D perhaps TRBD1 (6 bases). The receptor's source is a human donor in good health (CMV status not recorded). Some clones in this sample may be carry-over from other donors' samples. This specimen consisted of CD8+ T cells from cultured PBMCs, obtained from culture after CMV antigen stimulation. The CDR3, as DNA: TGTGCCAGCAGCCCGAGGACAGCTTTCTATGGCTACACCTTC. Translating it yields CASSPRTAFYGYTF.